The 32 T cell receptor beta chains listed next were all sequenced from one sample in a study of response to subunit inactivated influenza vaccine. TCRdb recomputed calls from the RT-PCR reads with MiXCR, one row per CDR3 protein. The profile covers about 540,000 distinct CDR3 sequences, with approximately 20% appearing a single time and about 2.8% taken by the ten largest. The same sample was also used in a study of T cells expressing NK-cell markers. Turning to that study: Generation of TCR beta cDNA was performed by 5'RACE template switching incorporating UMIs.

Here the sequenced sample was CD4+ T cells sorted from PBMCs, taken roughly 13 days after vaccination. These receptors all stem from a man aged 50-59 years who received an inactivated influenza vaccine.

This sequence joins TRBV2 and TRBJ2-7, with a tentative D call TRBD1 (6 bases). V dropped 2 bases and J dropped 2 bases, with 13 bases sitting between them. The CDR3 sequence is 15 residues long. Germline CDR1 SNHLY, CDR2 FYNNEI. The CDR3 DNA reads TGTGCCAGCAGTGAACTGCAGGGGAAAGCCTACGAGCAGTACTTC. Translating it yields CASSELQGKAYEQYF.

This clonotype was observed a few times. Here the CDR3 reads CASSGGLPNTGELFF. Here the CDR3 DNA reads TGTGCCAGCAGCGGGGGGTTACCGAACACCGGGGAGCTGTTTTTT. The chain links TRBV11-2 to TRBJ2-2, with D maybe TRBD2 (6 bases). Trimming removed 5 bases from V and 0 bases from J, with 10 bases in between. Looked up from germline, CDR1 is SGHAT and CDR2 is FQNNGV. This CDR3 has 15 residues. Filled out from reference TRBV11-2 and TRBJ2-2, the complete variable domain reads EAGVAQSPRYKIIEKRQSVAFWCNPISGHATLYWYQQILGQGPKLLIQFQNNGVVDDSQLPKDRFSAERLKGVDSTLKIQPAKLEDSAVYLCASSGGLPNTGELFFGEGSRLTVL.

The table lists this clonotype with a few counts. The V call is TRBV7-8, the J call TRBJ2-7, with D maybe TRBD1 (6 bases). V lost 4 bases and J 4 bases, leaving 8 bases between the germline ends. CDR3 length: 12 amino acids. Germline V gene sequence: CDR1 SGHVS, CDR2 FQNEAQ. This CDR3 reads CASSWDNYEQYF. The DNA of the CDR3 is TGTGCCAGCAGCTGGGACAATTACGAGCAGTACTTC.

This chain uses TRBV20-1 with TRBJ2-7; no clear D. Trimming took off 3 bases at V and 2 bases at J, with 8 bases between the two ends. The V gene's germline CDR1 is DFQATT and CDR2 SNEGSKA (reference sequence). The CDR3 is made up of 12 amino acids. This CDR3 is CSARQGTYEQYF. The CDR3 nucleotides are TGCAGTGCTAGGCAAGGGACCTACGAGCAGTACTTC.

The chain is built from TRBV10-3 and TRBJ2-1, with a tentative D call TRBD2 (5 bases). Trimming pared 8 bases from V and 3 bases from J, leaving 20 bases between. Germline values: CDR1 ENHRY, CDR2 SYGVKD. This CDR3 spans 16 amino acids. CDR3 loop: CAIGESGLANYNEQFF. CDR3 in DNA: TGTGCCATCGGGGAGTCTGGGCTAGCCAACTACAATGAGCAGTTCTTC.

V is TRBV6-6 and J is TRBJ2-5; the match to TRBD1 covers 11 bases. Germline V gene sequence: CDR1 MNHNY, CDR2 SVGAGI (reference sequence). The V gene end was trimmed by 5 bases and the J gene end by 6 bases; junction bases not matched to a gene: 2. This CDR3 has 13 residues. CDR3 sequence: CASSGTGGKTQYF. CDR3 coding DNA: TGTGCCAGCAGTGGGACAGGGGGGAAGACCCAGTACTTC.

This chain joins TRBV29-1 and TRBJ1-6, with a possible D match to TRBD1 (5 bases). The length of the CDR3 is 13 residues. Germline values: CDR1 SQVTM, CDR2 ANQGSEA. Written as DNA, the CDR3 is TGCAGAGGAGCAGGGCGAGCCGTTTCACCCCTCCACTTT. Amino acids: CRGAGRAVSPLHF.

DNA for the CDR3: TGTGCCACCAGTGATTCTAAGACGGGACTCTATGGCTACACCTTC. Its translation: CATSDSKTGLYGYTF. The rearrangement uses TRBV24-1 and TRBJ1-2, with a possible D match to TRBD1 (5 bases). The CDR3 extends over 15 amino acids. The germline V gene has CDR1 KGHDR and CDR2 SFDVKD. Trimming left V 2 bases short and J 4 bases short, with 13 bases between.

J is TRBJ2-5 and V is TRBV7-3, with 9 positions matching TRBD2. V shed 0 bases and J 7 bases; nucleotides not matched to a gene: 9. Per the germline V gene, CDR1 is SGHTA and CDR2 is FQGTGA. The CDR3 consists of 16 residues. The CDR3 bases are TGTGCCAGCAGCTTAACGACTAGCGGAGGGGCGGGGACCCAGTACTTC. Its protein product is CASSLTTSGGAGTQYF.

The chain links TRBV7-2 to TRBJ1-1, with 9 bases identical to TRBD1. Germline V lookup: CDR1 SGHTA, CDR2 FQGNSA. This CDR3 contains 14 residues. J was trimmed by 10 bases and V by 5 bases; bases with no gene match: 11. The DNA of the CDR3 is TGTGCCAGCAGCGTACAGGGGGCGGTCGCTGGAGCTTTCTTT. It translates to CASSVQGAVAGAFF.

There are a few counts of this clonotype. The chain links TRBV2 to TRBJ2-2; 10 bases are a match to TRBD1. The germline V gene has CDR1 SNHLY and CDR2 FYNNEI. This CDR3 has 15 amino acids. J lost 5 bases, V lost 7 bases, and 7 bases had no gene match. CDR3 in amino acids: CASTRDRGLTGELFF. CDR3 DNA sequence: TGTGCCAGCACCCGCGACAGGGGGCTAACCGGGGAGCTGTTTTTT.

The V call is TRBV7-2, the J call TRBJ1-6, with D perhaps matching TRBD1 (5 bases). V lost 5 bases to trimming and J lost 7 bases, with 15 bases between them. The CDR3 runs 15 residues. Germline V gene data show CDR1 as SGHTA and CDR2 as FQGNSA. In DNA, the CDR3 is TGTGCCAGCAGCCCCACGAGGAGGGGAAATTCACCCCTCCACTTT. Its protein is CASSPTRRGNSPLHF.

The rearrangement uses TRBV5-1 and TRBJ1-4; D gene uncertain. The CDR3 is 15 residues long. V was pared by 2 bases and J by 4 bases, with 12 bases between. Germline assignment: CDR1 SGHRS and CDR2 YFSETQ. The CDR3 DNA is TGCGCCAGCAGCTTAAGCGGAATAGATAATGAAAAACTGTTTTTT. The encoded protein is CASSLSGIDNEKLFF.

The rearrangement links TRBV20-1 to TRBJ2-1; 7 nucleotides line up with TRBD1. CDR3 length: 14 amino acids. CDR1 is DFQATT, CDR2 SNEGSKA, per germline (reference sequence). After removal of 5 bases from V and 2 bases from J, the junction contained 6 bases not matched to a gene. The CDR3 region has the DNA TGCAGTGCTTTGGGACAGATGACCTACAATGAGCAGTTCTTC. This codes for CSALGQMTYNEQFF.

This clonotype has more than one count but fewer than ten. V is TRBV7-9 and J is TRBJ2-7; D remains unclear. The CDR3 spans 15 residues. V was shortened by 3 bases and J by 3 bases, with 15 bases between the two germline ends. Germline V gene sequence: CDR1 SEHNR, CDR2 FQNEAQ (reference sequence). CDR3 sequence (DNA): TGTGCCAGCAGCTTTAAATCCAGCAGGATCTACGAGCAGTACTTC. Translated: CASSFKSSRIYEQYF. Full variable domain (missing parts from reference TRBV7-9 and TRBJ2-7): DTGVSQNPRHKITKRGQNVTFRCDPISEHNRLYWYRQTLGQGPEFLTYFQNEAQLEKSRLLSDRFSAERPKGSFSTLEIQRTEQGDSAMYLCASSFKSSRIYEQYFGPGTRLTVT.

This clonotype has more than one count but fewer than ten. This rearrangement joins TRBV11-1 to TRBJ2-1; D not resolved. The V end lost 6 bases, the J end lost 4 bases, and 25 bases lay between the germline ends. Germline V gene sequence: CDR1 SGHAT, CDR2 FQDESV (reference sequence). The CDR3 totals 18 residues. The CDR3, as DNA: TGTGCCAGCAGACCCCCAGTGAAGGAAAATGGGGTATACAATGAGCAGTTCTTC. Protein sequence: CASRPPVKENGVYNEQFF.

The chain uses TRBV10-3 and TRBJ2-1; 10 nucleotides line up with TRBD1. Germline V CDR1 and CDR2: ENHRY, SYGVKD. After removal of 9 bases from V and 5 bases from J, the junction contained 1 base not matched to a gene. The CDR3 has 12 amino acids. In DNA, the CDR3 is TGTGCCATAGGACAGGGGGACAATGAGCAGTTCTTC. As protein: CAIGQGDNEQFF.

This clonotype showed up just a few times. CDR3 region: CAWKRAPSSYEQYF. In DNA, the CDR3 is TGTGCCTGGAAACGCGCCCCGAGCTCCTACGAGCAGTACTTC. This sequence joins TRBV30 and TRBJ2-7; D call uncertain. The CDR3 length is 14 residues. CDR1 and CDR2 (germline): GTSNPN, SVGIG (reference sequence). The V gene lost 4 bases and the J gene lost 0 bases, with 13 bases spanning the gap.

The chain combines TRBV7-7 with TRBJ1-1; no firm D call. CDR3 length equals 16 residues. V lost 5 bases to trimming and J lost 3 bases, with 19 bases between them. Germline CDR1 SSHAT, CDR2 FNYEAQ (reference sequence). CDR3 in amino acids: CASSPPPLRDDTEAFF. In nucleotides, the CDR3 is TGTGCCAGCAGCCCGCCGCCCCTAAGGGATGACACTGAAGCTTTCTTT.

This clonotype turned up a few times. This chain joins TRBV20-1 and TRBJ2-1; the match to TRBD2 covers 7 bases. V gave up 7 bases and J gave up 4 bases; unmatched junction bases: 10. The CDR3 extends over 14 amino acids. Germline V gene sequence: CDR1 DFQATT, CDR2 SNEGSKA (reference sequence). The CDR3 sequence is CSGEGASGYNEQFF. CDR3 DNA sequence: TGCAGTGGAGAAGGGGCTAGCGGATACAATGAGCAGTTCTTC.

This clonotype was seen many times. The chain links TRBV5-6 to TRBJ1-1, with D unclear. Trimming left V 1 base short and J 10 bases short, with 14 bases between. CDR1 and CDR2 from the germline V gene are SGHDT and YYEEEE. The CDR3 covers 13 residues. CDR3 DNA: TGTGCCAGCAGCTTGTACCGGAGTGCCGGAGCTTTCTTT. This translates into CASSLYRSAGAFF. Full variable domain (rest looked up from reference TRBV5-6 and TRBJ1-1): DAGVTQSPTHLIKTRGQQVTLRCSPKSGHDTVSWYQQALGQGPQFIFQYYEEEERQRGNFPDRFSGHQFPNYSSELNVNALLLGDSALYLCASSLYRSAGAFFGQGTRLTVV.

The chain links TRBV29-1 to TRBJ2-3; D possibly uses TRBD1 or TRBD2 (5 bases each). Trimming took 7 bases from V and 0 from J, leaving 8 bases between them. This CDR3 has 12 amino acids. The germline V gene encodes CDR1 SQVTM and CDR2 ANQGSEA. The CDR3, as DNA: TGCAGCGGATGGGGGAGCACAGATACGCAGTATTTT. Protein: CSGWGSTDTQYF.

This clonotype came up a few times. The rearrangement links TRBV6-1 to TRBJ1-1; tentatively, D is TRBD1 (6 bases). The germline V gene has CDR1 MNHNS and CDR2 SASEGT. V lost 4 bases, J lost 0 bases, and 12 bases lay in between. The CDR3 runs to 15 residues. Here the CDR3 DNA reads TGTGCCAGCAGTGGGACAGATGGGATGAACACTGAAGCTTTCTTT. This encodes CASSGTDGMNTEAFF.

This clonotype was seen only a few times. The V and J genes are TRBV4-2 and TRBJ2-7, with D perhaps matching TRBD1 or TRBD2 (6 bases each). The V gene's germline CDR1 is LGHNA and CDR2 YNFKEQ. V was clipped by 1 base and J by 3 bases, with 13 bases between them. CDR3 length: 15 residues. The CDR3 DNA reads TGTGCCAGCAGCCAAGTAGGGGGGAGGTACTACGAGCAGTACTTC. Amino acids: CASSQVGGRYYEQYF.

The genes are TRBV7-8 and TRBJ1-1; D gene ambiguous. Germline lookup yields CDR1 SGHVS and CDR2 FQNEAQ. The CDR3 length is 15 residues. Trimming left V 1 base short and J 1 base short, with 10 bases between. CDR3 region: CASSLDSVRNTEAFF. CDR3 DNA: TGTGCCAGCAGCTTAGACTCTGTACGGAACACTGAAGCTTTCTTT.

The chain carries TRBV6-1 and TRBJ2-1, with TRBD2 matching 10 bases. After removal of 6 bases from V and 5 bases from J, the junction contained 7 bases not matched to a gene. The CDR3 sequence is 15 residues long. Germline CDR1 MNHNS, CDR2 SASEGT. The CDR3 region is CASRKREGLNNEQFF. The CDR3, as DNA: TGTGCCAGCAGGAAGCGGGAGGGCCTGAACAATGAGCAGTTCTTC.

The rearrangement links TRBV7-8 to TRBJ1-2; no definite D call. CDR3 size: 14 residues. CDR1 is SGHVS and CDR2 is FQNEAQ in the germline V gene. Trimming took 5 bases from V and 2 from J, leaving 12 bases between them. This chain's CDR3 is CASSPVGNNYGYTF. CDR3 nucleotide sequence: TGTGCCAGCAGCCCAGTGGGCAACAACTATGGCTACACCTTC.

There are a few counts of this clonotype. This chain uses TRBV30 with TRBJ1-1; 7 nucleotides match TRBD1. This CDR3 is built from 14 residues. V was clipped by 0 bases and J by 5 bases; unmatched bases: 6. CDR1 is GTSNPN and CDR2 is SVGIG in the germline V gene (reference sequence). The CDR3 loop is CAWSVGTVRTEAFF. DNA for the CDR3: TGTGCCTGGAGTGTCGGGACAGTTCGAACTGAAGCTTTCTTT.

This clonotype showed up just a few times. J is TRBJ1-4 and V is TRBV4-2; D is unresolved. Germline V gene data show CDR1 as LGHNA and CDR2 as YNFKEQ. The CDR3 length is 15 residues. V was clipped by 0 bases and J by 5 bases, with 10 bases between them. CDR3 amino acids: CASSQDISFNEKLFF. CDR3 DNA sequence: TGTGCCAGCAGCCAAGATATAAGTTTCAATGAAAAACTGTTTTTT.

In nucleotides, the CDR3 is TGCGCCAGCAGCTTGGGGCACAGGGGGAACACTGAAGCTTTCTTT. Protein product: CASSLGHRGNTEAFF. The chain combines TRBV5-1 with TRBJ1-1, with TRBD1 matching 7 bases. The germline gives CDR1 SGHRS, CDR2 YFSETQ. V lost 0 bases and J lost 1; bases outside the gene matches: 3. The CDR3 spans 15 residues. Full variable domain (missing parts from reference TRBV5-1 and TRBJ1-1): KAGVTQTPRYLIKTRGQQVTLSCSPISGHRSVSWYQQTPGQGLQFLFEYFSETQRNKGNFPGRFSGRQFSNSRSEMNVSTLELGDSALYLCASSLGHRGNTEAFFGQGTRLTVV.

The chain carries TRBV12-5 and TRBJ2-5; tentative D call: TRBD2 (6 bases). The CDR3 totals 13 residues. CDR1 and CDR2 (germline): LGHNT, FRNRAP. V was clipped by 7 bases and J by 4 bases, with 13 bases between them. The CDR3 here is CASALWGVETQYF. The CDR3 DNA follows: TGTGCTAGTGCCCTGTGGGGGGTAGAGACCCAGTACTTC.

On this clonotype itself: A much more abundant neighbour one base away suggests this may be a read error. The CDR3 region has the DNA TGCTCCAGCAGCTTGGCCTTCGGGATCGGGGCCAACGTCCTGACTTTC. The encoded protein is CSSSLAFGIGANVLTF. This chain connects TRBV5-1 to TRBJ2-6, with D tentatively TRBD2 (5 bases). Germline V gene lookup returns CDR1 SGHRS and CDR2 YFSETQ. The CDR3 sequence is 16 residues long.